One and the same sample provided the 26 T cell receptor beta chains below, sequenced in a study of blood T cell repertoires in COVID-19 (TCRdb year 2020). To prepare the library, the immunoSEQ multiplex PCR assay was applied. Entries here come from immuneACCESS through TCRdb and include only in-frame sequences with V and J called. Some clones fail to appear in such tables; in the studies checked, an unresolved V gene covers under half of the shortfall, and the cause of the remainder is unknown. This sample holds roughly 100,000 clones; 70% to 90% were observed only once. Jointly, the top ten make up 2% to 2.5% of the sample. Sequencing was performed on peripheral blood. These receptors came from a man over 45 with active COVID-19.

V is TRBV30 and J is TRBJ2-7, with D possibly being TRBD1 (5 bases). The germline V gene has CDR1 GTSNPN and CDR2 SVGIG (reference sequence). This CDR3 spans 22 amino acids. With 2 bases removed from V and 2 bases from J, the gap between germline ends came to 37 bases. In nucleotides, the CDR3 is TGTGCCTGGAGTCCCCATCTACTCAAAGGGTCAGGGTTAAGCCCCCGAACCTACGAGCAGTACTTC. It yields the protein CAWSPHLLKGSGLSPRTYEQYF.

The V gene is TRBV18, the J gene TRBJ2-5; D possibly corresponds to TRBD1 (6 bases). Germline CDR1 KGHSH, CDR2 LQKENI. Trimming removed 2 bases at V and 5 bases at J, with 15 bases between. The CDR3 runs 15 residues. Written as DNA, the CDR3 is TGTGCCAGCTCACCAATAGGGACACGTCAGGAGACCCAGTACTTC. Its protein product is CASSPIGTRQETQYF.

The rearrangement links TRBV5-6 to TRBJ2-5; a weak D match, TRBD2 (6 bases). V lost 4 bases and J 5 bases, leaving 18 bases between the germline ends. From germline, CDR1 is SGHDT and CDR2 YYEEEE. The CDR3 is 15 residues long. CDR3 coding DNA: TGTGCCAGCAGCGCCCGGGGGAGAGGGCGTGAGACCCAGTACTTC. It yields the protein CASSARGRGRETQYF.

The chain combines TRBV5-4 with TRBJ2-7; 12 bases agree with TRBD2. The CDR3 sequence is 18 residues long. Germline CDR1 SGHNT, CDR2 YYREEE (reference sequence). V lost 4 bases and J lost 4; bases outside the gene matches: 15. The CDR3 region is CASSLTSGGTGLKYEQYF. The CDR3 DNA sequence: TGTGCCAGCAGCCTTACTAGCGGGGGGACAGGGCTTAAATACGAGCAGTACTTC.

The J gene is TRBJ1-2, the V gene TRBV6-6; D gene uncertain. Germline CDR1 and CDR2: MNHNY and SVGAGI (reference sequence). Trimming stripped 2 bases from V and 7 bases from J, with 11 bases between. This CDR3 has 13 residues. CDR3 in DNA: TGTGCCAGCAGTTACGGCCAGGCCCCTGGCTACACCTTC. Amino acid sequence: CASSYGQAPGYTF.

CDR3 sequence (DNA): TGTGCCAGCAGAACTCTAGCGGGGGAGACCCAGTACTTC. This gives the protein CASRTLAGETQYF. The rearrangement links TRBV5-6 to TRBJ2-5; 9 bases agree with TRBD2. The CDR3 sequence is 13 residues long. Losses at the gene ends were 5 bases for V and 5 bases for J; bases not matched to a gene: 4. Germline lookup yields CDR1 SGHDT and CDR2 YYEEEE.

V gene TRBV5-1 combines with J gene TRBJ1-1; D call uncertain. V was clipped by 4 bases and J by 7 bases, with 17 bases between them. Germline-derived CDR1 and CDR2 are SGHRS and YFSETQ. The CDR3 loop spans 14 amino acids. The CDR3 is CASSPWDEGGEAFF. The DNA of the CDR3 is TGCGCCAGCAGCCCTTGGGATGAGGGAGGTGAAGCTTTCTTT.

V gene TRBV19 combines with J gene TRBJ1-3; no firm D call. V was shortened by 5 bases and J by 0 bases, with 11 bases between the two germline ends. The CDR3 is 15 residues long. Germline V gene sequence: CDR1 LNHDA, CDR2 SQIVND (reference sequence). This CDR3 reads CASSAYSSSGNTIYF. For the CDR3, the DNA is TGTGCCAGTAGTGCCTACTCGTCCTCTGGAAACACCATATATTTT.

This chain uses TRBV2 with TRBJ2-5; 8 bases are a match to TRBD1. J gave up 1 base and V 4 bases, and 5 bases lay outside the gene matches. The CDR3 runs 15 residues. Looked up from germline, CDR1 is SNHLY and CDR2 is FYNNEI. Here the CDR3 DNA reads TGTGCCAGCAGTGCCGTCAGGGGGCCCCAAGAGACCCAGTACTTC. It translates to CASSAVRGPQETQYF. The full variable domain, with the rest looked up from reference TRBV2 and TRBJ2-5, is EPEVTQTPSHQVTQMGQEVILRCVPISNHLYFYWYRQILGQKVEFLVSFYNNEISEKSEIFDDQFSVERPDGSNFTLKIRSTKLEDSAMYFCASSAVRGPQETQYFGPGTRLLVL.

The rearrangement joins TRBV5-1 to TRBJ2-5; a possible D gene is TRBD2 (6 bases). The CDR3 covers 17 residues. Trimming left V 1 base short and J 5 bases short, with 21 bases between. Germline V gene sequence: CDR1 SGHRS, CDR2 YFSETQ. The CDR3 reads CASSLSNAGLGKETQYF. DNA of the CDR3: TGCGCCAGCAGCTTGTCTAACGCGGGGCTTGGGAAGGAGACCCAGTACTTC.

The V and J genes are TRBV6-4 and TRBJ1-2; perhaps TRBD1 as D (5 bases). Trimming stripped 2 bases from V and 4 bases from J, with 5 bases between. CDR3 length: 12 residues. The germline gives CDR1 MRHNA, CDR2 SNTAGT. CDR3 DNA sequence: TGTGCCAGCAGTGACAGGGGCTATGGCTACACCTTC. This codes for CASSDRGYGYTF.

This chain uses TRBV5-1 with TRBJ2-7; TRBD2 matches 10 bases. The germline V gene encodes CDR1 SGHRS and CDR2 YFSETQ. The CDR3 consists of 18 residues. The V segment lost 3 bases and the J segment 0 bases; nucleotides outside the gene matches: 12. The CDR3: CASSSLPGLAHDSYEQYF. For the CDR3, the DNA is TGCGCCAGCAGCTCCCTACCGGGACTAGCGCATGACTCCTACGAGCAGTACTTC.

This sequence joins TRBV6-5 and TRBJ1-5; weak D call: TRBD1 (5 bases). The CDR3 runs to 15 residues. V lost 2 bases, J lost 7 bases, and 15 bases lay in between. The germline gives CDR1 MNHEY, CDR2 SVGAGI. The CDR3 coding sequence is TGTGCCAGCAGTTACGACAGTTCAAGCCGGCAGCCCCAGCATTTT. It encodes CASSYDSSSRQPQHF.

This clone was seen once. The chain recombines TRBV4-1 with TRBJ1-1; weak D call: TRBD1 (6 bases). V was pared by 4 bases and J by 5 bases, with 11 bases between. Germline V gene lookup returns CDR1 MGHRA and CDR2 YSYEKL. This CDR3 contains 13 residues. CDR3 nucleotide sequence: TGCGCCAGCAGCCCGAGGGGGGGGACTGAAGCTTTCTTT. Its protein product is CASSPRGGTEAFF.

This clone is classed as medium-sized (0.01 to 0.1%). The genes are TRBV13 and TRBJ2-2; possible D gene TRBD1, 6 bases. Germline-derived CDR1 and CDR2 are PRHDT and FYEKMQ (reference sequence). Deletions cut 0 bases from V and 3 bases from J, with 14 bases between. The CDR3 spans 17 residues. The DNA for the CDR3 is TGTGCCAGCAGCTTAGGACAGGGTGTGGAAGACACCGGGGAGCTGTTTTTT. Translation gives CASSLGQGVEDTGELFF.

At least ten counts were recorded for this clone. The chain couples TRBV18 to TRBJ2-2; D gene ambiguous. Per germline, CDR1 KGHSH and CDR2 LQKENI. The CDR3 is 16 residues long. V lost 5 bases, J lost 4 bases, and 17 bases lay in between. CDR3 DNA sequence: TGTGCCAGCTCATCTAAACAGCCAACGAGCACCGGGGAGCTGTTTTTT. Encoded protein: CASSSKQPTSTGELFF.

This clone was counted once. The rearrangement joins TRBV7-9 to TRBJ1-2; the match to TRBD1 covers 7 bases. Germline loops: CDR1 SEHNR, CDR2 FQNEAQ (reference sequence). The length of the CDR3 is 13 residues. After removal of 0 bases from V and 8 bases from J, the junction contained 3 bases not matched to a gene. The CDR3 loop is CASSLATGRGYTF. The CDR3, as DNA: TGTGCCAGCAGCTTAGCGACAGGGCGCGGCTACACCTTC.

V and J are TRBV6-5 and TRBJ2-7; D is possibly TRBD1 (5 bases). Per germline, CDR1 MNHEY and CDR2 SVGAGI. The CDR3 consists of 14 residues. V was pared by 10 bases and J by 4 bases, with 20 bases between. The CDR3 DNA reads TGTGCCACTACAGACAGAAGGTCCACATACGAGCAGTACTTC. This gives the protein CATTDRRSTYEQYF.

V and J are TRBV6-5 and TRBJ1-2; D gene ambiguous. V was cut by 7 bases and J by 4 bases, with 13 bases left in between. This CDR3 is 13 amino acids long. CDR1 MNHEY and CDR2 SVGAGI come from the germline V gene. CDR3 amino acids: CASTSGRLYGYTF. CDR3 nucleotides: TGTGCCAGCACCTCAGGTCGGCTCTATGGCTACACCTTC.

This clone was seen just once. The genes are TRBV7-9 and TRBJ2-5, with TRBD2 as a possible D gene (6 bases). The CDR3 is 16 amino acids. The V end lost 8 bases, the J end lost 2 bases, and 21 bases lay between the germline ends. Per germline, CDR1 SEHNR and CDR2 FQNEAQ (reference sequence). The CDR3 sequence is CASVRGRISLQETQYF. Here the CDR3 DNA reads TGTGCCAGCGTCAGAGGGAGGATCTCGTTACAAGAGACCCAGTACTTC.

This chain connects TRBV7-9 to TRBJ1-2; D is perhaps TRBD1 (5 bases). Trimming stripped 2 bases from V and 4 bases from J, with 20 bases between. The CDR3 consists of 17 residues. CDR1 and CDR2 from the germline V gene are SEHNR and FQNEAQ (reference sequence). The CDR3 protein is CASSLSSLVQASYGYTF. CDR3 coding DNA: TGTGCCAGCAGCTTAAGTTCCCTGGTACAGGCTTCCTATGGCTACACCTTC. The variable domain in full, completed from reference TRBV7-9 and TRBJ1-2, reads DTGVSQNPRHKITKRGQNVTFRCDPISEHNRLYWYRQTLGQGPEFLTYFQNEAQLEKSRLLSDRFSAERPKGSFSTLEIQRTEQGDSAMYLCASSLSSLVQASYGYTFGSGTRLTVV.

V gene TRBV7-6 combines with J gene TRBJ2-3; maybe TRBD1 (6 bases). Trimming took 6 bases from V and 2 from J, leaving 18 bases between them. Germline V gives CDR1 SGHVS, CDR2 FNYEAQ. CDR3 length: 16 amino acids. The CDR3 sequence is CASSRFGQGNTDTQYF. The DNA for the CDR3 is TGTGCCAGCAGTAGGTTCGGGCAGGGGAACACAGATACGCAGTATTTT.

The V call is TRBV5-1, the J call TRBJ1-1; D is ambiguous. Germline lookup yields CDR1 SGHRS and CDR2 YFSETQ. The V end was cut by 6 bases, the J end by 4 bases, with 16 bases between. This CDR3 contains 14 residues. CDR3 nucleotides: TGCGCCAGCACCTCCCAAGGAGGGAGCACTGAAGCTTTCTTT. It translates to CASTSQGGSTEAFF.

The sample holds one count of this clone. The CDR3 reads CATGQGDPDTQYF. The CDR3 DNA sequence: TGTGCCACAGGACAGGGGGATCCAGATACGCAGTATTTT. The chain couples TRBV24-1 to TRBJ2-3; 10 bases fit TRBD1. Germline V gene lookup returns CDR1 KGHDR and CDR2 SFDVKD. Unmatched junction bases numbered 4, after V lost 10 bases and J lost 4 bases. This CDR3 region has 13 residues.

The V call is TRBV7-2, the J call TRBJ2-5; the match to TRBD2 covers 7 bases. V dropped 8 bases and J dropped 1; count of bases not matched to a gene: 10. The CDR3 contains 15 residues. The V gene's germline CDR1 is SGHTA and CDR2 FQGNSA. The CDR3 loop is CASSLGQRGQETQYF. The CDR3, as DNA: TGTGCCAGCTCCCTGGGCCAGCGGGGCCAAGAGACCCAGTACTTC.

This clone was picked up one time. V is TRBV6-4 and J is TRBJ2-1; TRBD2 aligns across 9 bases. The V segment lost 2 bases and the J segment 5 bases; nucleotides outside the gene matches: 7. The CDR3 spans 16 residues. Germline values: CDR1 MRHNA, CDR2 SNTAGT. The CDR3 sequence: CASSDGAGGDHNEQFF. In DNA form, the CDR3 reads TGTGCCAGCAGTGACGGAGCGGGGGGCGACCACAATGAGCAGTTCTTC.